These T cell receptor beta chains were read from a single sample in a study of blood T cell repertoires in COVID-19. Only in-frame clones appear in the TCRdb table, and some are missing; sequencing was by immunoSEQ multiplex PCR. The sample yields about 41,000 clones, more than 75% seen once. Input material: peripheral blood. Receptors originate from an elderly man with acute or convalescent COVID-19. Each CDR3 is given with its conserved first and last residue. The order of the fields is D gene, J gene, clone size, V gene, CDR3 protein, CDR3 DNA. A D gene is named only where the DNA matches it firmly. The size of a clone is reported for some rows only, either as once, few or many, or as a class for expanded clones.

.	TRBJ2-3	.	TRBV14	CASSHRHRRTDTQYF	TGTGCCAGCAGCCACCGACACCGGCGCACAGATACGCAGTATTTT
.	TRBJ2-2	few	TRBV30	CAWATGGAGELFF	TGTGCCTGGGCCACAGGGGGGGCCGGGGAGCTGTTTTTT
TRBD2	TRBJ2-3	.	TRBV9	CASSVYSGLETDTQYF	TGTGCCAGCAGCGTATATTCGGGACTAGAGACAGATACGCAGTATTTT
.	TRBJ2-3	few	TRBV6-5	CASRDIKRSTDTQYF	TGTGCCAGCAGAGATATAAAACGGAGCACAGATACGCAGTATTTT
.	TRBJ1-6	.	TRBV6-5	CASRRDGNSPLHF	TGTGCCAGCAGGCGGGACGGTAATTCACCCCTCCACTTT
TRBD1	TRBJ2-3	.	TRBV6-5	CASVQTGGYTQYF	TGTGCCAGCGTACAGACAGGGGGATATACGCAGTATTTT
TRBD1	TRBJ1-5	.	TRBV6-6	CASSHTGQGSNQPQHF	TGTGCCAGCAGTCACACCGGACAGGGTAGCAATCAGCCCCAGCATTTT
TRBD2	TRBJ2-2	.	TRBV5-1	CASSWGGSNTGELFF	TGCGCCAGCAGCTGGGGGGGATCGAACACCGGGGAGCTGTTTTTT
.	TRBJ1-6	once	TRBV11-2	CASRRGGNTYNSPLHF	TGTGCCAGCAGGCGCGGGGGGAATACCTATAATTCACCCCTCCACTTT
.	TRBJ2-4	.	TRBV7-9	CASSAEKAKNIQYF	TGTGCCAGCAGCGCGGAGAAAGCCAAAAACATTCAGTACTTC
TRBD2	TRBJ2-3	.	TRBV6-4	CASSVGLAGDTDTQYF	TGTGCCAGCAGTGTCGGACTAGCGGGGGACACAGATACGCAGTATTTT
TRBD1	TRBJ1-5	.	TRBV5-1	CASSQGESNQPQHF	TGCGCCAGCAGCCAGGGGGAGAGCAATCAGCCCCAGCATTTT
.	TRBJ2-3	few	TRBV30	CAWSVGGSTDTQYF	TGTGCCTGGAGTGTTGGCGGAAGCACAGATACGCAGTATTTT
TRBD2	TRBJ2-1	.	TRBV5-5	CASSIAGGLYNEQFF	TGTGCCAGCAGCATAGCGGGGGGGCTTTACAATGAGCAGTTCTTC
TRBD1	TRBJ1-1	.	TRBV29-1	CSARTGASTEAFF	TGCAGCGCTAGGACAGGGGCCAGCACTGAAGCTTTCTTT
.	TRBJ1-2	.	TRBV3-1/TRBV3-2	CASSPGAQGDGYTF	TGTGCCAGCAGCCCAGGGGCCCAGGGAGATGGCTACACCTTC
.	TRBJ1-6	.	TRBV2	CASRGDSYNSPLHF	TGTGCCAGCAGGGGAGACTCTTATAATTCACCCCTCCACTTT
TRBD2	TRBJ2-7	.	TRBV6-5	CASTGTSQAYEQYF	TGTGCCAGCACCGGGACTAGTCAAGCCTACGAGCAGTACTTC
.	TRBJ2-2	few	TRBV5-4	CASSLGGDTGELFF	TGTGCCAGCAGCTTGGGCGGGGACACCGGGGAGCTGTTTTTT
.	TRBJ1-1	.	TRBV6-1	CASSEQGWNTEAFF	TGTGCCAGCAGTGAACAGGGATGGAACACTGAAGCTTTCTTT
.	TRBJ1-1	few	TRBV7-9	CASSLERGLGTEAFF	TGTGCCAGCAGCTTAGAGCGGGGGCTAGGCACTGAAGCTTTCTTT
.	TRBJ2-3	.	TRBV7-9	CASSLAGADTQYF	TGTGCCAGCAGCTTGGCCGGGGCAGATACGCAGTATTTT
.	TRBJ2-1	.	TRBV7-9	CASSLVGYEQFF	TGTGCCAGCAGCTTAGTGGGCTATGAGCAGTTCTTC
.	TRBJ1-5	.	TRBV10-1	CASSESENQPQHF	TGCGCCAGCAGTGAGAGCGAAAATCAGCCCCAGCATTTT
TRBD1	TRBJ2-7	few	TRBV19	CASSATGGSEQYF	TGTGCCAGTAGTGCAACAGGGGGCAGCGAGCAGTACTTC